This entry lists 30 T cell receptor beta chains sequenced from one sample in a study of blood T cell repertoires in COVID-19. Sequencing was performed with immunoSEQ multiplex PCR; in TCRdb, only in-frame clones are kept and a portion is missing. The sample has 250,000 to 350,000 clones, around 89% seen once. Sequenced: peripheral blood. The receptors stem from an older woman with acute or convalescent COVID-19.

The chain employs TRBV18 and TRBJ2-1; 8 positions match TRBD2. CDR1 and CDR2 (germline): KGHSH, LQKENI. Trimming removed 0 bases from V and 8 bases from J; junction bases left unmatched: 15. This CDR3 is built from 18 residues. The CDR3 is CASSPPAGARNRPDEQFF. CDR3 sequence (DNA): TGTGCCAGCTCACCACCAGCGGGGGCTCGTAATCGACCGGATGAGCAGTTCTTC. The variable domain in full, completed from reference TRBV18 and TRBJ2-1, reads NAGVMQNPRHLVRRRGQEARLRCSPMKGHSHVYWYRQLPEEGLKFMVYLQKENIIDESGMPKERFSAEFPKEGPSILRIQQVVRGDSAAYFCASSPPAGARNRPDEQFFGPGTRLTVL.

This chain uses TRBV6-6 with TRBJ1-1, with 8 bases matching TRBD1. The CDR3 is made up of 15 amino acids. J lost 2 bases, V lost 3 bases, and 5 bases had no gene match. The V gene's germline CDR1 is MNHNY and CDR2 SVGAGI (reference sequence). CDR3 bases: TGTGCCAGCAGTTATCCGACAGGGGTTAACACTGAAGCTTTCTTT. This gives the protein CASSYPTGVNTEAFF.

This rearrangement joins TRBV27 to TRBJ1-5; D perhaps matches TRBD1 (5 bases). Germline values: CDR1 MNHEY, CDR2 SMNVEV (reference sequence). The germline V and J ends were trimmed by 4 bases and 6 bases, with 10 bases remaining between them. This CDR3 spans 13 amino acids. The CDR3 sequence: CASSSGGSQPQHF. CDR3 DNA: TGTGCCAGCAGTTCGGGGGGTAGTCAGCCCCAGCATTTT.

The genes are TRBV3-1 (or the pseudogene TRBV3-2) and TRBJ2-7; tentatively, D is TRBD2 (6 bases). The CDR3 sequence is 12 residues long. V lost 1 base to trimming and J lost 6 bases, with 7 bases between them. Looked up from germline, CDR1 is LGHDT and CDR2 is YNNKEL (reference sequence). The CDR3 spells CASSQVGGEQYF. The CDR3 nucleotides read TGTGCCAGCAGCCAAGTGGGGGGCGAGCAGTACTTC.

The rearrangement joins TRBV5-1 to TRBJ2-3, with 8 bases matching TRBD2. The CDR3 runs to 16 residues. The V gene end was trimmed by 5 bases and the J gene end by 0 bases; junction bases not matched to a gene: 8. Germline V lookup: CDR1 SGHRS, CDR2 YFSETQ. The CDR3 protein is CASSGYSGTSTDTQYF. CDR3 nucleotides: TGCGCCAGCAGTGGGTATAGCGGGACTAGCACAGATACGCAGTATTTT.

This rearrangement joins TRBV28 to TRBJ2-1; D is unclear. Trimming pared 5 bases from V and 9 bases from J, leaving 8 bases between. Germline V gives CDR1 MDHEN, CDR2 SYDVKM. CDR3 length equals 11 residues. CDR3 loop: CASSPHIEQFF. CDR3 in DNA: TGTGCCAGCAGTCCACACATTGAGCAGTTCTTC. Full variable domain (rest looked up from reference TRBV28 and TRBJ2-1): DVKVTQSSRYLVKRTGEKVFLECVQDMDHENMFWYRQDPGLGLRLIYFSYDVKMKEKGDIPEGYSVSREKKERFSLILESASTNQTSMYLCASSPHIEQFFGPGTRLTVL.

V and J are TRBV7-2 and TRBJ1-2; no clear D gene. Germline lookup yields CDR1 SGHTA and CDR2 FQGNSA. CDR3 length equals 15 residues. V lost 1 base and J 2 bases, leaving 11 bases between the germline ends. CDR3 in DNA: TGTGCCAGCAGCTTAGAAGCGGCTTACAACTATGGCTACACCTTC. Translation gives CASSLEAAYNYGYTF. The full variable domain, its missing parts supplied by reference TRBV7-2 and TRBJ1-2, is GAGVSQSPSNKVTEKGKDVELRCDPISGHTALYWYRQSLGQGLEFLIYFQGNSAPDKSGLPSDRFSAERTGGSVSTLTIQRTQQEDSAVYLCASSLEAAYNYGYTFGSGTRLTVV.

The rearrangement links TRBV10-3 to TRBJ1-2; a possible D gene is TRBD1 (6 bases). From germline, CDR1 is ENHRY and CDR2 SYGVKD. The ends were cut back, 6 bases at V and 0 bases at J, with 17 bases in the middle. This CDR3 spans 16 amino acids. The DNA for the CDR3 is TGTGCCATCAGGGCGCCCCCGGACAGCTCTAACTATGGCTACACCTTC. Its translation: CAIRAPPDSSNYGYTF.

Here the CDR3 reads CASSIRGARTEAFF. CDR3 DNA: TGTGCCAGTAGTATACGGGGGGCAAGAACTGAAGCTTTCTTT. The rearrangement uses TRBV19 and TRBJ1-1; possible D gene TRBD1, 6 bases. The V end lost 2 bases, the J end lost 5 bases, and 12 bases lay between the germline ends. The CDR3 has 14 residues. CDR1 and CDR2 (germline): LNHDA, SQIVND (reference sequence).

The chain's CDR3 is CASSQDTRINPGELFF. Here the CDR3 DNA reads TGCGCCAGCAGCCAAGATACTAGAATCAATCCCGGGGAGCTGTTTTTT. The chain employs TRBV4-3 and TRBJ2-2; possibly TRBD2 for D (5 bases). The CDR3 covers 16 residues. Germline V gene data show CDR1 as LGHNA and CDR2 as YSLEER. V was clipped by 0 bases and J by 6 bases, with 14 bases between them.

The rearrangement links TRBV7-3 to TRBJ1-2; a weak D match, TRBD1 (6 bases). This CDR3 is 14 amino acids long. The V gene's germline CDR1 is SGHTA and CDR2 FQGTGA. The V end lost 5 bases, the J end lost 8 bases, and 18 bases lay between the germline ends. CDR3 region: CASSIDHQGFGYTF. CDR3 in DNA: TGTGCCAGCAGCATAGACCACCAGGGGTTCGGCTACACCTTC.

This chain joins TRBV11-2 and TRBJ2-7, with 10 bases lining up with TRBD2. With 0 bases clipped from V and 0 bases from J, the junction kept 2 bases outside the gene matches. The germline CDR1 and CDR2 sequences are SGHAT and FQNNGV. The CDR3 runs 16 residues. For the CDR3, the DNA is TGTGCCAGCAGCTTAGACGGACTAGCGGACTCCTACGAGCAGTACTTC. It specifies CASSLDGLADSYEQYF.

The chain has TRBV2 and TRBJ2-1, with D perhaps TRBD1 (5 bases). The CDR3 has 13 residues. V lost 11 bases and J 5 bases, leaving 16 bases between the germline ends. Germline assignment: CDR1 SNHLY and CDR2 FYNNEI. The CDR3 DNA is TGTGCCCAACCAGATACAGGAAACAATGAGCAGTTCTTC. Its protein is CAQPDTGNNEQFF.

This clone was observed a few times. The V call is TRBV7-2, the J call TRBJ1-5; D ambiguous. CDR1 is SGHTA, CDR2 FQGNSA, per germline. Trimming left V 5 bases short and J 5 bases short, with 13 bases between. CDR3 size: 14 residues. CDR3 sequence (DNA): TGTGCCAGCAGCACGTGGACGGAGGATCAGCCCCAGCATTTT. Residues: CASSTWTEDQPQHF.

The chain is built from TRBV18 and TRBJ2-2, with a possible D match to TRBD2 (5 bases). From germline, CDR1 is KGHSH and CDR2 LQKENI. This CDR3 comprises 16 residues. V was trimmed by 1 base and J by 1 base, leaving 10 bases between them. The CDR3 DNA follows: TGTGCCAGCTCACCACGGGTCGGGGTGAACACCGGGGAGCTGTTTTTT. This encodes CASSPRVGVNTGELFF.

Of note for this clone: Distinct nucleotide sequences in the sample also encode this CDR3. The gene calls are TRBV5-1 and TRBJ1-5; tentative D call: TRBD1 (5 bases). The CDR3 contains 16 residues. The ends were cut back, 0 bases at V and 2 bases at J, with 12 bases in the middle. The germline V gene has CDR1 SGHRS and CDR2 YFSETQ. CDR3: CASSLAGGSGNQPQHF. In DNA, the CDR3 is TGCGCCAGCAGCTTGGCCGGGGGTTCGGGCAATCAGCCCCAGCATTTT.

The V and J genes are TRBV5-6 and TRBJ2-6, with a possible D match to TRBD1 (6 bases). Between the trimmed V and J ends, which lost 1 base and 1 base, there was a span of 18 bases. CDR1 and CDR2 (germline): SGHDT, YYEEEE. CDR3 length equals 19 residues. The CDR3 DNA reads as TGTGCCAGCAGCTTGAGGGTACAGGGAACCCGATCTGGGGCCAACGTCCTGACTTTC. Its translation: CASSLRVQGTRSGANVLTF.

The gene calls are TRBV5-6 and TRBJ1-3, with 7 bases matching TRBD1. The junction had 2 bases not matched to a gene; V was cut back by 4 bases and J by 4 bases. The CDR3 contains 13 residues. Germline V gene sequence: CDR1 SGHDT, CDR2 YYEEEE. CDR3 nucleotides: TGTGCCAGCAGCCGGGACAGAGGAAACACCATATATTTT. As protein: CASSRDRGNTIYF.

V and J are TRBV19 and TRBJ2-3; D uncertain. The V and J ends lost 3 bases and 0 bases respectively, with 10 bases between them. CDR1 and CDR2 from the germline V gene are LNHDA and SQIVND (reference sequence). The CDR3 spans 15 residues. In nucleotides, the CDR3 is TGTGCCAGTAGTATCGTGGCACAAAGCACAGATACGCAGTATTTT. The encoded protein is CASSIVAQSTDTQYF.

The rearrangement uses TRBV5-6 and TRBJ2-7; 7 positions agree with TRBD1. Losses at the gene ends were 4 bases for V and 2 bases for J; bases not matched to a gene: 3. The CDR3 runs 13 residues. Germline loops: CDR1 SGHDT, CDR2 YYEEEE. CDR3 in DNA: TGTGCCAGCAGCATAGGGACAGCCTACGAGCAGTACTTC. Its protein is CASSIGTAYEQYF.

V is TRBV5-1 and J is TRBJ2-3, with TRBD2 identical over 14 bases. This CDR3 region has 16 residues. CDR1 is SGHRS and CDR2 is YFSETQ in the germline V gene. J lost 3 bases, V lost 6 bases, and 6 bases had no gene match. The CDR3 region has the DNA TGCGCCAGCATCTCAGGACTAGCGGGAGGAACAGATACGCAGTATTTT. This translates into CASISGLAGGTDTQYF. Using reference TRBV5-1 and TRBJ2-3 for the parts outside the CDR3, the full variable domain is KAGVTQTPRYLIKTRGQQVTLSCSPISGHRSVSWYQQTPGQGLQFLFEYFSETQRNKGNFPGRFSGRQFSNSRSEMNVSTLELGDSALYLCASISGLAGGTDTQYFGPGTRLTVL.

V and J are TRBV28 and TRBJ2-7; a possible D gene is TRBD1 (6 bases). CDR3 length: 15 amino acids. V was clipped by 6 bases and J by 0 bases, with 15 bases between them. Germline V gene data show CDR1 as MDHEN and CDR2 as SYDVKM. CDR3 DNA: TGTGCCAGCAGAACAGACAGGTCCGGCTCCTACGAGCAGTACTTC. Translated, it gives CASRTDRSGSYEQYF.

The chain employs TRBV7-3 and TRBJ1-2, with TRBD1 matching over 11 bases. This CDR3 is built from 17 residues. Germline V lookup: CDR1 SGHTA, CDR2 FQGTGA. V lost 5 bases and J lost 2; bases outside the gene matches: 10. CDR3 DNA: TGTGCCAGCAGCCTGACCCGGGACAGGGGGATAAACTATGGCTACACCTTC. It is translated as CASSLTRDRGINYGYTF. Supplemented by reference TRBV7-3 and TRBJ1-2, the full variable domain reads GAGVSQTPSNKVTEKGKYVELRCDPISGHTALYWYRQSLGQGPEFLIYFQGTGAADDSGLPNDRFFAVRPEGSVSTLKIQRTERGDSAVYLCASSLTRDRGINYGYTFGSGTRLTVV.

This clone has just a few counts. The chain couples TRBV11-2 to TRBJ1-1, with 7 nucleotides matching TRBD1. Trimming took 5 bases from V and 8 from J; bases not matched to a gene: 5. CDR3 length: 12 residues. Per germline, CDR1 SGHAT and CDR2 FQNNGV. CDR3 in amino acids: CASSRTQGEAFF. CDR3 sequence (DNA): TGTGCCAGCAGCCGTACACAGGGGGAAGCTTTCTTT.

The chain is built from TRBV19 and TRBJ1-5, with TRBD1 matching 9 bases. With 5 bases clipped from V and 4 bases from J, the junction kept 9 bases outside the gene matches. Germline CDR1 LNHDA, CDR2 SQIVND (reference sequence). The CDR3 is 16 residues long. The CDR3 sequence is CASSFLQGANNQPQHF. CDR3 sequence (DNA): TGTGCCAGTAGTTTCCTACAGGGGGCTAATAATCAGCCCCAGCATTTT. Full variable domain (missing parts from reference TRBV19 and TRBJ1-5): DGGITQSPKYLFRKEGQNVTLSCEQNLNHDAMYWYRQDPGQGLRLIYYSQIVNDFQKGDIAEGYSVSREKKESFPLTVTSAQKNPTAFYLCASSFLQGANNQPQHFGDGTRLSIL.

J is TRBJ1-6 and V is TRBV11-2; no reliable D call. This CDR3 comprises 15 residues. V was pared by 3 bases and J by 10 bases, with 16 bases between. Germline CDR1 and CDR2: SGHAT and FQNNGV. CDR3 sequence: CASSFLGGPGSPLHF. DNA for the CDR3: TGTGCCAGCAGCTTCCTAGGTGGCCCGGGGTCACCCCTCCACTTT.

This chain links TRBV5-1 with TRBJ2-5, with a possible D match to TRBD1 (6 bases). There are 15 residues in the CDR3. Germline V gene lookup returns CDR1 SGHRS and CDR2 YFSETQ. V was clipped by 1 base and J by 4 bases, with 14 bases between them. CDR3 region: CASSLTGISPETQYF. The CDR3 DNA follows: TGCGCCAGCAGCTTGACAGGGATCTCCCCAGAGACCCAGTACTTC.

This chain uses TRBV3-1 (or the pseudogene TRBV3-2) with TRBJ2-1, with 14 bases matching TRBD2. CDR1 is LGHDT, CDR2 YNNKEL, per germline (reference sequence). The CDR3 contains 17 residues. Unmatched junction bases numbered 6, after V lost 1 base and J lost 7 bases. CDR3 sequence: CASSQVGLAGGRNEQFF. The CDR3 bases are TGTGCCAGCAGCCAAGTCGGACTAGCGGGGGGCCGGAATGAGCAGTTCTTC.

V and J are TRBV5-1 and TRBJ1-3; 7 bases are a match to TRBD1. The junction had 4 bases not matched to a gene; V was cut back by 3 bases and J by 1 base. The CDR3 spans 15 residues. Germline values: CDR1 SGHRS, CDR2 YFSETQ. The CDR3 spells CASSSQGTSGNTIYF. The CDR3 nucleotides read TGCGCCAGCAGCTCACAGGGGACGTCTGGAAACACCATATATTTT.

V and J are TRBV5-4 and TRBJ2-7, with D possibly matching TRBD2 (7 bases). The germline V gene has CDR1 SGHNT and CDR2 YYREEE (reference sequence). Trimming removed 2 bases at V and 1 base at J, with 13 bases between. The CDR3 has 15 residues. The DNA for the CDR3 is TGTGCCAGCAGCTTTCCGCGGGGGCGATCCTACGAGCAGTACTTC. Translation gives CASSFPRGRSYEQYF.